This T cell receptor (beta chain) was recorded in a study of PD-1 blockade in classical Hodgkin lymphoma. Study-wide results and caveats: Baseline diversity was lower in partial responders and progressors than complete responders. At baseline, newly diagnosed patients reportedly showed less TCR diversity than healthy donors.

The V segment lost 5 bases and the J segment 0 bases; nucleotides outside the gene matches: 14. Germline values: CDR1 MDHEN, CDR2 SYDVKM. The CDR3 covers 19 residues. Assay: immunoSEQ multiplex PCR; the TCRdb copy retains only in-frame clones and omits some. The sample lists approximately 84,000 clones; nearly 85% were seen once. This clone was found once. The antigen is unknown. The time point is: cycle 4 day 1 (C4D1), after more than 5 weeks of nivolumab. Relapse after autologous stem cell transplantation occurred in every patient, and brentuximab vedotin exposure varied. The clonotype comes from a human donor with classical Hodgkin lymphoma. The sequences come from peripheral blood mononuclear cells (PBMCs), collected before the fourth cycle of nivolumab. The gene calls are TRBV28 and TRBJ1-5; 9 bases align to TRBD1. This CDR3 reads CASSPWTGAPGDSNQPQHF. The CDR3 DNA reads as TGTGCCAGCAGTCCCTGGACAGGGGCGCCAGGGGATAGCAATCAGCCCCAGCATTTT.